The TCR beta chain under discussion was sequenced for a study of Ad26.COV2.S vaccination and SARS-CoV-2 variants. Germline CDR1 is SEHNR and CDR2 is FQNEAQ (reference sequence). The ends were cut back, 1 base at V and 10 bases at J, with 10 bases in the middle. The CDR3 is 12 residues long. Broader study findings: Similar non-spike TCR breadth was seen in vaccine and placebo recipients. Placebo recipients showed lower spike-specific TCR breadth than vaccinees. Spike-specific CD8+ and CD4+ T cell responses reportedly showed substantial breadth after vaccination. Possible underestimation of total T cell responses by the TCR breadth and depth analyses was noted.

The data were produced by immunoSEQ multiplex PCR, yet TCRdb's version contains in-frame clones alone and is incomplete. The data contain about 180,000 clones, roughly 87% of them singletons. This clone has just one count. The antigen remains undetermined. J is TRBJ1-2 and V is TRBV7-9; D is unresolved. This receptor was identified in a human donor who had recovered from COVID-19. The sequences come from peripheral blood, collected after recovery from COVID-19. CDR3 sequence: CASSLDGDDYTF. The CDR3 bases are TGTGCCAGCAGCTTAGACGGAGATGACTACACCTTC.